The clone carrying this TCR beta chain was counted between two and nine times. The antigen is undetermined. TCR beta libraries were prepared from cDNA with unique molecular identifiers. MiXCR, run by TCRdb on the PCR reads, gives a single entry per CDR3 protein. Counted here are approximately 730,000 distinct CDR3 sequences, 25% to 30% occurring once; the ten biggest clones make up more than 0.45%. This CDR3 contains 19 residues. V lost 4 bases, J lost 3 bases, and 12 bases stayed unmatched. Germline V gene sequence: CDR1 SGHVS, CDR2 FNYEAQ. The sample is drawn from a study of post-analysis software for immune sequencing data. Study in general: Disease trajectories encompassed relapsing-remitting, secondary progressive and progressive-relapsing multiple sclerosis.

Findings and caveats of the study: Five TRBV segments appeared more often in patients than in controls, and TRBV5-6, TRBV5-1 and TRBV20-1 were among these.

Sequencing used blood. This TCR derives from a girl aged 10-17 years with multiple sclerosis. The V call is TRBV7-6, the J call TRBJ2-5; 15 nucleotides line up with TRBD2. The CDR3 reads CASSSGLAGGPLGEETQYF. The CDR3 nucleotides read TGTGCCAGCAGCTCCGGACTAGCGGGGGGGCCTTTAGGCGAAGAGACCCAGTACTTC.